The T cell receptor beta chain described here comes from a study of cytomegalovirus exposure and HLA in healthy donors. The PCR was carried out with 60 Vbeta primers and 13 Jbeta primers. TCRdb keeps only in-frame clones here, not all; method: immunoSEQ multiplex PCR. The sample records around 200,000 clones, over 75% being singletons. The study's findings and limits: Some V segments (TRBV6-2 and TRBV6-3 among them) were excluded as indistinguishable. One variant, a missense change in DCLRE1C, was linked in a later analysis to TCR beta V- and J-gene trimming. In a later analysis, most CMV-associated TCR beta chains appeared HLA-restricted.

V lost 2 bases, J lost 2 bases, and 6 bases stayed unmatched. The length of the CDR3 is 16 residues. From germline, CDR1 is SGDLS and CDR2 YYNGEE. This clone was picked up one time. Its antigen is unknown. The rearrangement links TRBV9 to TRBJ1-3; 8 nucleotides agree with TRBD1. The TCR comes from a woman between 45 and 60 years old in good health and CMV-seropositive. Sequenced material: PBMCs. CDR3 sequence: CASSVTGQVAGNTIYF. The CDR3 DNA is TGTGCCAGCAGCGTCACGGGACAGGTGGCTGGAAACACCATATATTTT.